One and the same sample provided the 27 T cell receptor beta chains below, sequenced in a study of CD8+CD57+ T cells in acquired aplastic anemia. Genomic DNA, the template, was used for profiling of the TCR beta VDJ and CDR3. TCRdb re-derived calls from the reads in MiXCR, one entry per CDR3 protein. The sample records more than 150,000 distinct CDR3 sequences, about three fifths being singletons. The specimen was sorted CD4+, CD8+, or CD8+CD57+ T cells (not recorded which) from PBMCs. All receptors come from a human donor with severe aplastic anemia or a healthy control (not recorded which).

There are many counts of this clonotype. This chain links TRBV20-1 with TRBJ2-1; 8 nucleotides align to TRBD2. V lost 5 bases and J lost 3; bases outside the gene matches: 3. This CDR3 spans 13 amino acids. From germline, CDR1 is DFQATT and CDR2 SNEGSKA (reference sequence). The CDR3 loop is CSASAGDYNEQFF. CDR3 nucleotides: TGCAGTGCTTCAGCGGGAGACTACAATGAGCAGTTCTTC.

This clonotype was counted between two and nine times. The chain uses TRBV7-9 and TRBJ1-3; D may be TRBD1 (6 bases). Per the germline V gene, CDR1 is SEHNR and CDR2 is FQNEAQ (reference sequence). The CDR3 contains 14 residues. The V and J ends lost 6 bases and 2 bases respectively, with 11 bases between them. The CDR3 here is CASRTGIAGNTIYF. DNA of the CDR3: TGTGCCAGCAGGACAGGAATCGCTGGAAACACCATATATTTT. Drawing the rest from reference TRBV7-9 and TRBJ1-3, the complete variable domain is DTGVSQNPRHKITKRGQNVTFRCDPISEHNRLYWYRQTLGQGPEFLTYFQNEAQLEKSRLLSDRFSAERPKGSFSTLEIQRTEQGDSAMYLCASRTGIAGNTIYFGEGSWLTVV.

This clonotype came up a few times. This chain uses TRBV15 with TRBJ1-2; D ambiguous. Germline V lookup: CDR1 LNHNV, CDR2 YYDKDF (reference sequence). V was trimmed by 2 bases and J by 8 bases, leaving 12 bases between them. The length of the CDR3 is 13 residues. The CDR3: CATSRRTLEGYTF. The CDR3 nucleotides are TGTGCCACCAGCAGACGGACTTTAGAAGGCTACACCTTC. Variable domain in full (rest from reference TRBV15 and TRBJ1-2): DAMVIQNPRYQVTQFGKPVTLSCSQTLNHNVMYWYQQKSSQAPKLLFHYYDKDFNNEADTPDNFQSRRPNTSFCFLDIRSPGLGDTAMYLCATSRRTLEGYTFGSGTRLTVV.

A few counts support this clonotype. V and J are TRBV12-3 or TRBV12-4 and TRBJ2-5; 7 bases line up with TRBD1. The V and J ends lost 3 bases and 2 bases, in that order; junction bases with no gene match: 6. This CDR3 spans 15 amino acids. CDR3 protein: CASSFPGQAQETQYF. CDR3 nucleotides: TGTGCCAGCAGTTTCCCCGGACAGGCTCAAGAGACCCAGTACTTC.

Note on this clonotype: Just one base apart from a much larger clone, this may be a read error. V usage is TRBV7-9 and J usage is TRBJ2-5, with no clear D. This CDR3 comprises 13 residues. Per germline, CDR1 SEHNR and CDR2 FQNEAQ (reference sequence). The CDR3 nucleotides read TGTGCCAGCACCTTAGGCGGCTTGGAGACCCAGTACTTC. Translated: CASTLGGLETQYF.

The rearrangement uses TRBV6-5 and TRBJ2-6; D not resolved. The CDR3 has 16 residues. Looked up from germline, CDR1 is MNHEY and CDR2 is SVGAGI. V was clipped by 3 bases and J by 1 base, with 10 bases between them. The CDR3 is CASSYSPWSGANVLTF. In DNA, the CDR3 is TGTGCCAGCAGTTATTCCCCTTGGTCTGGGGCCAACGTCCTGACTTTC.

J is TRBJ1-6 and V is TRBV5-1; a weak D match, TRBD1 (6 bases). The V and J ends lost 0 bases and 5 bases respectively, with 12 bases between them. The CDR3 spans 16 residues. From germline, CDR1 is SGHRS and CDR2 YFSETQ. The CDR3 loop is CASSLGGTQNNSPLHF. CDR3 bases: TGCGCCAGCAGCTTGGGCGGGACACAAAATAATTCACCCCTCCACTTT.

As concerns this clonotype: One end of the junction fails to match germline, which may point to a read error. The rearrangement links TRBV9 to TRBJ2-2, with D perhaps TRBD2 (5 bases). The germline gives CDR1 SGDLS, CDR2 YYNGEE. The CDR3 contains 14 residues. CDR3 nucleotide sequence: TGTGCCAGCAGCGTTTTGGCGAACACCGGGAAGCTGTTTTTT. Amino acids: CASSVLANTGKLFF.

The V gene is TRBV16, the J gene TRBJ1-1; 9 bases align to TRBD1. With V trimmed by 6 bases and J by 7 bases, 12 bases remained unmatched. The CDR3 is made up of 15 amino acids. CDR1 KGHSY and CDR2 FQNENV come from the germline V gene. CDR3 sequence reads: CASSRAGQGIVEAFF. For the CDR3, the DNA is TGTGCCAGCAGTAGGGCGGGACAGGGCATCGTTGAAGCTTTCTTT.

The gene calls are TRBV2 and TRBJ1-6; D remains ambiguous. This CDR3 is built from 13 residues. The V gene's germline CDR1 is SNHLY and CDR2 FYNNEI. Trimming removed 6 bases at V and 9 bases at J, with 12 bases between. The CDR3: CASSVQVGSPLHF. CDR3 DNA: TGTGCCAGCAGCGTCCAGGTCGGTTCACCCCTCCACTTT.

This sequence joins TRBV10-2 and TRBJ2-7; D uncertain. Trimming took 4 bases from V and 2 from J, leaving 6 bases between them. The CDR3 runs to 12 residues. The V gene's germline CDR1 is WSHSY and CDR2 SAAADI. In DNA form, the CDR3 reads TGCGCCAGCAGTGGGTTGCCCTACGAGCAGTACTTC. Protein sequence: CASSGLPYEQYF.

This clonotype came up once. At one end, the junction sequence differs from germline, possibly due to a read error. The chain recombines TRBV5-1 with TRBJ1-6; weak D call: TRBD1 (5 bases). Germline-derived CDR1 and CDR2 are SGHRS and YFSETQ. There are 12 residues in the CDR3. CDR3 in amino acids: CVSSFGGSPLHF. In DNA, the CDR3 is TGCGTCAGCAGCTTCGGGGGATCACCCCTCCACTTT.

The V and J genes are TRBV6-4 and TRBJ1-5, with D uncertain. Between the trimmed V and J ends, which lost 7 bases and 6 bases, there was a span of 22 bases. CDR3 size: 16 residues. The germline CDR1 and CDR2 sequences are MRHNA and SNTAGT. The CDR3 is CASTESWPPLGQPQHF. CDR3 coding DNA: TGTGCCAGCACCGAAAGTTGGCCACCCTTGGGTCAGCCCCAGCATTTT.

The chain carries TRBV19 and TRBJ2-3; TRBD2 agrees at 8 bases. The CDR3 length is 15 residues. CDR1 and CDR2 from the germline V gene are LNHDA and SQIVND (reference sequence). V gave up 5 bases and J gave up 4 bases; unmatched junction bases: 8. CDR3 coding DNA: TGTGCCAGTAGTGCACGGGGGGGCCTTGCAGATACGCAGTATTTT. Protein sequence: CASSARGGLADTQYF.

The chain couples TRBV7-9 to TRBJ2-1, with 8 bases fitting TRBD1. In germline, CDR1 is SEHNR, CDR2 FQNEAQ (reference sequence). This CDR3 spans 15 amino acids. V lost 2 bases, J lost 6 bases, and 6 bases stayed unmatched. In DNA form, the CDR3 reads TGTGCCAGCAGCTTACAGGGGGCGGTGGTCAATGAGCAGTTCTTC. Its translation: CASSLQGAVVNEQFF.

This clonotype was detected only a few times. V is TRBV24-1 and J is TRBJ1-1; 8 bases are shared with TRBD1. The CDR3 covers 17 residues. Germline CDR1 is KGHDR and CDR2 is SFDVKD. V gave up 1 base and J gave up 2 bases; unmatched junction bases: 8. CDR3 residues: CATSDFGQGANNTEAFF. CDR3 nucleotides: TGTGCCACCAGTGATTTCGGGCAGGGGGCAAACAACACTGAAGCTTTCTTT.

The J gene is TRBJ1-1, the V gene TRBV19; D is undetermined. The CDR3 is 15 amino acids. Trimming shortened V by 6 bases and J by 0 bases, and 14 bases separated the two germline ends. The germline V gene encodes CDR1 LNHDA and CDR2 SQIVND (reference sequence). The CDR3 region has the DNA TGTGCCAGTAGCAATAGAGGGAGCTTGAACACTGAAGCTTTCTTT. It encodes CASSNRGSLNTEAFF.

This clonotype was counted only a few times. The chain carries TRBV2 and TRBJ1-5; D is perhaps TRBD1 (6 bases). Germline values: CDR1 SNHLY, CDR2 FYNNEI. With 6 bases removed from V and 14 bases from J, the gap between germline ends came to 20 bases. The CDR3 has 13 residues. CDR3 coding DNA: TGTGCCAGCAGGGCGATCTCGACAGGATCCGAGCATTTT. Translation: CASRAISTGSEHF.

This clonotype was seen a single time. This chain uses TRBV25-1 with TRBJ1-1; D is undetermined. This CDR3 has 12 amino acids. V was cut by 2 bases and J by 3 bases, with 4 bases left in between. Germline V gives CDR1 MGHDK, CDR2 SYGVNS. CDR3 amino acids: CASSERHTEAFF. In DNA, the CDR3 is TGTGCCAGCAGTGAACGGCACACTGAAGCTTTCTTT.

This chain connects TRBV27 to TRBJ2-3, with TRBD1 as a possible D gene (6 bases). V shed 5 bases and J shed 2 bases, with 14 bases lying between them. This CDR3 is built from 15 residues. The germline CDR1 and CDR2 sequences are MNHEY and SMNVEV (reference sequence). CDR3 sequence reads: CASSPRGGDTDTQYF. CDR3 sequence (DNA): TGTGCCAGCAGTCCGCGAGGGGGAGACACAGATACGCAGTATTTT.

This sequence joins TRBV7-9 and TRBJ1-1; no clear D gene. Germline CDR1 is SEHNR and CDR2 is FQNEAQ (reference sequence). Trimming removed 6 bases from V and 0 bases from J, with 8 bases in between. This CDR3 region has 13 residues. The CDR3 here is CASRVPVNTEAFF. CDR3 nucleotides: TGTGCCAGCAGAGTCCCAGTGAACACTGAAGCTTTCTTT.

CDR3 bases: TGCAGCGTGGGAGGACGGACTAGCGGGAGTGATACGCAGTATTTT. Its protein product is CSVGGRTSGSDTQYF. The chain joins TRBV29-1 to TRBJ2-3; 13 bases are a match to TRBD2. V lost 6 bases to trimming and J lost 6 bases; unmatched junction nucleotides: 9. Germline CDR1 SQVTM, CDR2 ANQGSEA. This CDR3 contains 15 residues.

The chain uses TRBV12-3 or TRBV12-4 and TRBJ2-5; 7 bases are shared with TRBD1. J gave up 5 bases and V 3 bases, and 12 bases lay outside the gene matches. The length of the CDR3 is 16 residues. CDR3 sequence (DNA): TGTGCCAGCAGTTTGGGGGACAGCTCCTACAATGAGACCCAGTACTTC. It specifies CASSLGDSSYNETQYF.

The rearrangement links TRBV19 to TRBJ1-6, with TRBD1 identical over 9 bases. V trimming: 7 bases; J trimming: 6 bases; junction bases outside the gene matches: 4. Germline CDR1 and CDR2: LNHDA and SQIVND (reference sequence). The CDR3 loop spans 14 amino acids. The CDR3 DNA reads TGTGCCAGTAATGAGGGACAGGGTAATTCACCCCTCCACTTT. Its translation is CASNEGQGNSPLHF.

The V gene is TRBV7-8, the J gene TRBJ2-7, with unresolved D. V gave up 5 bases and J gave up 5 bases, with 10 bases separating them. Germline V gene lookup returns CDR1 SGHVS and CDR2 FQNEAQ. The CDR3 extends over 12 amino acids. The DNA for the CDR3 is TGTGCCAGCAGCCCGATCTTTCACGAGCAGTACTTC. It yields the protein CASSPIFHEQYF.

This clonotype showed up many times. This chain connects TRBV3-1 to TRBJ2-7; 11 bases are shared with TRBD2. CDR1 LGHDT and CDR2 YNNKEL come from the germline V gene (reference sequence). V shed 3 bases and J 3 bases; nucleotides not matched to a gene: 4. There are 15 residues in the CDR3. In DNA, the CDR3 is TGTGCCAGCAGCCAGACACTAGCGGGAGTCTACGAGCAGTACTTC. It specifies CASSQTLAGVYEQYF.

The chain couples TRBV25-1 to TRBJ1-2; D uncertain. The CDR3 spans 13 residues. Germline values: CDR1 MGHDK, CDR2 SYGVNS. V lost 6 bases, J lost 3 bases, and 11 bases lay in between. The CDR3, as DNA: TGTGCCAGCAGCTTGAGCGGAGACTATGGCTACACCTTC. Amino acids: CASSLSGDYGYTF.